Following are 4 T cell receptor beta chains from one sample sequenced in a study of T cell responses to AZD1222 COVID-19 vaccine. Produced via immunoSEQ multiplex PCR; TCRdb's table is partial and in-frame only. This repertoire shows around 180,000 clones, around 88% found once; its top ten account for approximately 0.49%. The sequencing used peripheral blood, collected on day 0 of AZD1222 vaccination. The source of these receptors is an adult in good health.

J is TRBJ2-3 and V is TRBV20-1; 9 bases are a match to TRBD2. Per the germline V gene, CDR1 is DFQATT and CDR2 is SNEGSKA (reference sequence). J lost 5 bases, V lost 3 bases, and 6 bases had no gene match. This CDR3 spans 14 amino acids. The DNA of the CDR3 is TGCAGTGCTAGTGAGCGGGGGGTCCAAGATACGCAGTATTTT. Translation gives CSASERGVQDTQYF.

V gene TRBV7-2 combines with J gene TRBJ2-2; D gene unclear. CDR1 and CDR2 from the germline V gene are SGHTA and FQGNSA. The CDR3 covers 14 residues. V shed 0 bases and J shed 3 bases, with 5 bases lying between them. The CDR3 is CASSLAPHTGELFF. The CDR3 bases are TGTGCCAGCAGCTTAGCACCTCACACCGGGGAGCTGTTTTTT.

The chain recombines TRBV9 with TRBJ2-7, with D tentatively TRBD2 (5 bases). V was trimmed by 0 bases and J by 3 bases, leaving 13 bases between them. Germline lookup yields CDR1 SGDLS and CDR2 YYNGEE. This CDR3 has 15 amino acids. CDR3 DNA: TGTGCCAGCAGCGTAGACGGCGGACTTTTCTACGAGCAGTACTTC. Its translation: CASSVDGGLFYEQYF.

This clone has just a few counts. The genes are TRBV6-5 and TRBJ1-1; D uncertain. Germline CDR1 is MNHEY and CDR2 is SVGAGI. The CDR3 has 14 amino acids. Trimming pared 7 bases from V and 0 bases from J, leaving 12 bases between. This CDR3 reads CASKLGRMNTEAFF. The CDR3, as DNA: TGTGCCAGCAAGCTAGGCCGTATGAACACTGAAGCTTTCTTT.